Described below is a single TCR beta chain sequence and its context. Germline CDR1 reads DFQATT; CDR2 reads SNEGSKA (reference sequence). The CDR3 covers 13 residues. V was pared by 0 bases and J by 4 bases, with 9 bases between. Sequencing of TCR beta was undertaken in CD8+ and CD4+ T cells derived from blood. The patients serving as multiple sclerosis controls were treatment-naive. They had stable or active relapsing-remitting disease and fulfilled revised McDonald criteria. Negative isolation yielded CD4+ and CD8+ T cells, and FACS enriched TEMRA cells. The RNA, about 0.5 to 1 ug, was put through reverse transcription using random hexamers. Across 54 Vbeta and 13 Jbeta, TCR beta CDR3 was amplified with immunoSEQ multiplex PCR. TCRdb passed the immunoSEQ multiplex PCR reads through MiXCR, listing each CDR3 protein once. The repertoire holds 200,000 to 250,000 distinct CDR3 sequences, with around 96% as singletons.

The sample is drawn from a study of CD8 T cells in Susac syndrome. The sequencing sample was made of CD4+ T cells from PBMCs. The receptor's source is a human donor with multiple sclerosis. This chain uses TRBV20-1 with TRBJ1-2; no clear D gene. CDR3 coding DNA: TGCAGTGCTAGAGATCCCCAGGCCTATGGCTACACCTTC. Its protein product is CSARDPQAYGYTF.